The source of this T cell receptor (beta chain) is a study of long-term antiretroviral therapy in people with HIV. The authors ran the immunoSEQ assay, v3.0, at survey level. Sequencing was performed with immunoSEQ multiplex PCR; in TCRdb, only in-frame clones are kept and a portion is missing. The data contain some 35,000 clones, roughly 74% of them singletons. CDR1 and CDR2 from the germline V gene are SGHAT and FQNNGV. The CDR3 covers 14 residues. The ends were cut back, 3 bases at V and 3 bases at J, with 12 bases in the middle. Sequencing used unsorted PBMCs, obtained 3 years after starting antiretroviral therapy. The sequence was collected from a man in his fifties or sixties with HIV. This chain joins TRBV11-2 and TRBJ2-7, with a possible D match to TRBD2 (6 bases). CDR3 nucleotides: TGTGCCAGCAGCTTCGGGGGATTGGGCTACGAGCAGTACTTC. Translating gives CASSFGGLGYEQYF.